The 30 T cell receptor beta chains listed next were all sequenced from one sample in a study of blood T cell repertoires in COVID-19. Assay: immunoSEQ multiplex PCR; the TCRdb copy retains only in-frame clones and omits some. The sample carries around 300,000 clones, around 90% recorded once. The sample was PBMCs or T cells enriched from blood (not recorded which). These receptors all stem from a woman aged 60-75 years in a cohort exposed to, infected with or recovered from COVID-19 (not recorded which).

This chain connects TRBV7-9 to TRBJ1-1; D might be TRBD1 (6 bases). Germline CDR1 reads SEHNR; CDR2 reads FQNEAQ (reference sequence). Trimming took off 1 base at V and 4 bases at J, with 7 bases between the two ends. The CDR3 is made up of 13 amino acids. The CDR3: CASSLGGGTEAFF. The CDR3 DNA reads TGTGCCAGCAGCTTAGGAGGGGGCACTGAAGCTTTCTTT.

The chain links TRBV11-2 to TRBJ2-5; possible D gene TRBD2, 5 bases. Germline V lookup: CDR1 SGHAT, CDR2 FQNNGV. V was pared by 5 bases and J by 2 bases, with 12 bases between. The CDR3 consists of 14 residues. CDR3 amino acids: CASSPRTFQETQYF. The DNA of the CDR3 is TGTGCCAGCAGCCCACGGACTTTTCAAGAGACCCAGTACTTC.

The count of this clone is one. The V and J genes are TRBV25-1 and TRBJ2-7, with 7 bases matching TRBD2. J lost 3 bases, V lost 4 bases, and 18 bases had no gene match. Looked up from germline, CDR1 is MGHDK and CDR2 is SYGVNS. This CDR3 spans 18 amino acids. For the CDR3, the DNA is TGTGCCAGCAGTGCCGATATTGCCTGGGCTAGCGGTTACTACGAGCAGTACTTC. Amino acid sequence: CASSADIAWASGYYEQYF.

V gene TRBV6-5 combines with J gene TRBJ1-5, with 9 positions matching TRBD1. Germline V lookup: CDR1 MNHEY, CDR2 SVGAGI. CDR3 length equals 13 residues. V shed 6 bases, J shed 5 bases, and the junction held 2 bases outside the gene matches. CDR3 nucleotide sequence: TGTGCCAGCAGCCGGACAGGGGATCAGCCCCAGCATTTT. It codes for CASSRTGDQPQHF.

The chain couples TRBV11-2 to TRBJ1-4, with D perhaps TRBD1 (6 bases). V dropped 6 bases and J dropped 7 bases, with 12 bases sitting between them. The CDR3 consists of 13 residues. Germline CDR1 reads SGHAT; CDR2 reads FQNNGV. CDR3 amino acids: CASRKQGSEKLFF. CDR3 nucleotide sequence: TGTGCCAGCAGAAAACAGGGAAGTGAAAAACTGTTTTTT. The variable domain in full, completed from reference TRBV11-2 and TRBJ1-4, reads EAGVAQSPRYKIIEKRQSVAFWCNPISGHATLYWYQQILGQGPKLLIQFQNNGVVDDSQLPKDRFSAERLKGVDSTLKIQPAKLEDSAVYLCASRKQGSEKLFFGSGTQLSVL.

The V and J genes are TRBV5-4 and TRBJ1-1, with 8 bases aligning to TRBD1. Germline-derived CDR1 and CDR2 are SGHNT and YYREEE (reference sequence). Unmatched junction bases numbered 5, after V lost 4 bases and J lost 0 bases. This CDR3 has 15 residues. DNA for the CDR3: TGTGCCAGCAGCCCCGACAGGGGTATGAACACTGAAGCTTTCTTT. The encoded protein is CASSPDRGMNTEAFF.

The chain combines TRBV7-9 with TRBJ2-1, with 7 bases identical to TRBD1. The CDR3 is made up of 16 amino acids. Germline V CDR1 and CDR2: SEHNR, FQNEAQ (reference sequence). Unmatched junction bases numbered 8, after V lost 5 bases and J lost 1 base. The CDR3 nucleotides are TGTGCCAGCAGCGGGAACCAGGGGGAATCCTACAATGAGCAGTTCTTC. This codes for CASSGNQGESYNEQFF.

V usage is TRBV18 and J usage is TRBJ1-1; D might be TRBD1 (6 bases). Per germline, CDR1 KGHSH and CDR2 LQKENI. The CDR3 has 16 amino acids. V lost 6 bases and J lost 2, with 19 bases in between. CDR3 bases: TGTGCCAGCTCGCCTAGACAGGAGCGGACAAACACTGAAGCTTTCTTT. It is translated as CASSPRQERTNTEAFF.

The V gene is TRBV18, the J gene TRBJ1-1; 8 bases map to TRBD1. Germline V lookup: CDR1 KGHSH, CDR2 LQKENI. CDR3 size: 14 residues. The V gene end was trimmed by 2 bases and the J gene end by 4 bases; junction bases not matched to a gene: 3. The CDR3 reads CASSPGGQGTEAFF. In DNA form, the CDR3 reads TGTGCCAGCTCACCAGGAGGACAGGGCACTGAAGCTTTCTTT.

This sequence joins TRBV6-6 and TRBJ1-1, with 7 nucleotides matching TRBD1. The CDR3 contains 12 residues. J gave up 6 bases and V 7 bases, and 5 bases lay outside the gene matches. Germline CDR1 is MNHNY and CDR2 is SVGAGI (reference sequence). DNA for the CDR3: TGTGCCAGCAAAAGACAGGGTCCTGAAGCTTTCTTT. Translating gives CASKRQGPEAFF.

V gene TRBV2 combines with J gene TRBJ2-7; unclear D gene. The CDR3 length is 13 residues. CDR1 SNHLY and CDR2 FYNNEI come from the germline V gene. V was trimmed by 4 bases and J by 6 bases, leaving 13 bases between them. DNA for the CDR3: TGTGCCAGCAGTGCGTCCACACCCCGCGAGCAGTACTTC. This sequence encodes CASSASTPREQYF. Full variable domain (outside the CDR3, taken from reference TRBV2 and TRBJ2-7): EPEVTQTPSHQVTQMGQEVILRCVPISNHLYFYWYRQILGQKVEFLVSFYNNEISEKSEIFDDQFSVERPDGSNFTLKIRSTKLEDSAMYFCASSASTPREQYFGPGTRLTVT.

The chain is built from TRBV4-3 and TRBJ2-1; maybe TRBD2 (7 bases). V was pared by 6 bases and J by 1 base, with 16 bases between. In germline, CDR1 is LGHNA, CDR2 YSLEER. The length of the CDR3 is 16 residues. The DNA of the CDR3 is TGCGCCAGCAGAGGGGGTCAGCGGGGATCCTACAATGAGCAGTTCTTC. It codes for CASRGGQRGSYNEQFF.

This clone was observed once. The rearrangement uses TRBV6-5 and TRBJ2-7; 9 nucleotides match TRBD1. The V segment lost 6 bases and the J segment 3 bases; nucleotides outside the gene matches: 6. The CDR3 extends over 14 amino acids. Germline V gives CDR1 MNHEY, CDR2 SVGAGI. The CDR3 here is CASRGTGYLYEQYF. In DNA, the CDR3 is TGTGCCAGCAGGGGGACAGGGTACCTCTACGAGCAGTACTTC.

This sequence joins TRBV7-2 and TRBJ1-1; D uncertain. Between the trimmed V and J ends, which lost 3 bases and 1 base, there was a span of 12 bases. The CDR3 has 15 amino acids. CDR1 is SGHTA and CDR2 is FQGNSA in the germline V gene. The CDR3 DNA sequence: TGTGCCAGCAGCTTGGAATCACTAAAGAACACTGAAGCTTTCTTT. Protein sequence: CASSLESLKNTEAFF.

J is TRBJ2-7 and V is TRBV25-1, with 9 bases lining up with TRBD2. V was pared by 6 bases and J by 0 bases, with 9 bases of the junction left unmatched. Germline V gene lookup returns CDR1 MGHDK and CDR2 SYGVNS. This CDR3 has 16 amino acids. In DNA form, the CDR3 reads TGTGCCAGCAGCCGCTCGAGCGGGGGGAGCTCCTACGAGCAGTACTTC. This translates into CASSRSSGGSSYEQYF.

The chain employs TRBV6-1 and TRBJ2-7, with 8 bases identical to TRBD1. This CDR3 is built from 15 residues. Germline CDR1 and CDR2: MNHNS and SASEGT. Unmatched junction bases numbered 4, after V lost 2 bases and J lost 1 base. CDR3 protein: CASSEPRGLSYEQYF. The CDR3 DNA sequence: TGTGCCAGCAGTGAACCCAGGGGGCTATCCTACGAGCAGTACTTC.

V usage is TRBV21-1 and J usage is TRBJ2-3; TRBD2 was called by the table and not checked on the DNA. TRBV21-1 is given as a pseudogene. This CDR3 is 17 amino acids long. The CDR3 here is CASSKTRGSGRGDTQYF. In DNA, the CDR3 is TGTGCCAGCAGCAAAACCCGGGGAAGCGGGAGGGGGGATACGCAGTATTTT.

The chain is built from TRBV7-2 and TRBJ2-7, with TRBD1 matching 11 bases. After removal of 5 bases from V and 8 bases from J, the junction contained 8 bases not matched to a gene. Germline CDR1 is SGHTA and CDR2 is FQGNSA. The CDR3 runs to 14 residues. The CDR3 nucleotides read TGTGCCAGCAGCCCCCGGGACAGGGGGATGAAGCAGTACTTC. Its protein product is CASSPRDRGMKQYF.

The rearrangement joins TRBV18 to TRBJ1-1; D not certain. The germline V gene encodes CDR1 KGHSH and CDR2 LQKENI. The CDR3 has 12 residues. V was shortened by 2 bases and J by 7 bases, with 8 bases between the two germline ends. Here the CDR3 reads CASSPATDEAFF. CDR3 in DNA: TGTGCCAGCTCACCAGCAACAGATGAAGCTTTCTTT.

The gene calls are TRBV11-1 and TRBJ1-1, with 8 positions matching TRBD1. Germline V gene data show CDR1 as SGHAT and CDR2 as FQDESV (reference sequence). There are 18 residues in the CDR3. V lost 0 bases and J lost 5; bases outside the gene matches: 14. CDR3 loop: CASSLAHETGARGTEAFF. CDR3 DNA: TGTGCCAGCAGCTTAGCACATGAGACAGGGGCCCGCGGGACTGAAGCTTTCTTT. Full variable domain (missing parts from reference TRBV11-1 and TRBJ1-1): EAEVAQSPRYKITEKSQAVAFWCDPISGHATLYWYRQILGQGPELLVQFQDESVVDDSQLPKDRFSAERLKGVDSTLKIQPAELGDSAMYLCASSLAHETGARGTEAFFGQGTRLTVV.

The rearrangement links TRBV19 to TRBJ1-2; no clear D. Trimming took 5 bases from V and 2 from J, leaving 9 bases between them. CDR1 is LNHDA, CDR2 SQIVND, per germline (reference sequence). The CDR3 contains 13 residues. The CDR3 nucleotides read TGTGCCAGTAGTGTCGGTCGGAACTATGGCTACACCTTC. As protein: CASSVGRNYGYTF.

The J gene is TRBJ1-2, the V gene TRBV27; a possible D gene is TRBD1 (5 bases). CDR1 is MNHEY and CDR2 is SMNVEV in the germline V gene (reference sequence). Deletions cut 5 bases from V and 3 bases from J, with 13 bases between. The CDR3 is 14 residues long. This CDR3 reads CASSPRGGDYGYTF. The CDR3 DNA reads TGTGCCAGCAGTCCCCGGGGGGGGGACTATGGCTACACCTTC.

This chain links TRBV28 with TRBJ1-4; 7 bases are shared with TRBD1. This CDR3 is built from 14 residues. Germline V lookup: CDR1 MDHEN, CDR2 SYDVKM. Trimming took 5 bases from V and 4 from J; bases not matched to a gene: 4. CDR3 in DNA: TGTGCCAGCAGTACCGGGACAGTTAATGAAAAACTGTTTTTT. It yields the protein CASSTGTVNEKLFF.

The chain combines TRBV30 with TRBJ1-2; 7 positions match TRBD1. The CDR3 length is 13 residues. V lost 2 bases and J lost 4; bases outside the gene matches: 4. Germline CDR1 reads GTSNPN; CDR2 reads SVGIG (reference sequence). Written as DNA, the CDR3 is TGTGCCTGGAGTCGGGACAGAGTCTATGGCTACACCTTC. Translated, it gives CAWSRDRVYGYTF.

The genes are TRBV29-1 and TRBJ2-7, with TRBD2 as a possible D gene (5 bases). V lost 6 bases and J lost 2, with 11 bases in between. The germline gives CDR1 SQVTM, CDR2 ANQGSEA. There are 12 residues in the CDR3. CDR3 protein: CSVSTSTYEQYF. In DNA form, the CDR3 reads TGCAGCGTGAGTACTAGTACCTACGAGCAGTACTTC.

The gene calls are TRBV3-1 (or the pseudogene TRBV3-2) and TRBJ2-7, with TRBD1 identical over 7 bases. The CDR3 is made up of 16 amino acids. J gave up 3 bases and V 1 base, and 9 bases lay outside the gene matches. Germline V gene lookup returns CDR1 LGHDT and CDR2 YNNKEL (reference sequence). In nucleotides, the CDR3 is TGTGCCAGCAGCCAAGGGTTGACAGGGCGGCGCTACGAGCAGTACTTC. Its protein is CASSQGLTGRRYEQYF.

This chain connects TRBV6-5 to TRBJ1-5, with 7 nucleotides matching TRBD1. Germline V lookup: CDR1 MNHEY, CDR2 SVGAGI. V trimming: 6 bases; J trimming: 7 bases; junction bases outside the gene matches: 6. The CDR3 contains 13 residues. CDR3 region: CASRRDSRQPQHF. The CDR3 DNA follows: TGTGCCAGCAGGCGGGACAGCCGACAGCCCCAGCATTTT.

This chain uses TRBV12-5 with TRBJ2-1; D is undetermined. V was cut by 3 bases and J by 9 bases, with 15 bases left in between. CDR1 and CDR2 from the germline V gene are LGHNT and FRNRAP. The CDR3 contains 14 residues. CDR3 residues: CASGFGGGASEQFF. CDR3 nucleotides: TGTGCTAGTGGTTTCGGTGGCGGAGCTAGTGAGCAGTTCTTC.

This chain connects TRBV6-2 or TRBV6-3 to TRBJ2-2; TRBD2 matches at 8 bases. Germline V gene sequence: CDR1 MNHEY, CDR2 SVGEGT. CDR3 length: 16 amino acids. Trimming cost V 3 bases and J 6 bases; bases outside gene matches: 9. CDR3: CASSYYRSGSPGELFF. The CDR3 DNA sequence: TGTGCCAGCAGTTATTATCGAAGCGGGAGCCCCGGGGAGCTGTTTTTT.

This chain connects TRBV3-1 (or the pseudogene TRBV3-2) to TRBJ2-1; the match to TRBD2 covers 7 bases. The germline V gene has CDR1 LGHDT and CDR2 YNNKEL (reference sequence). Trimming removed 4 bases from V and 5 bases from J; junction bases left unmatched: 5. The CDR3 is made up of 14 amino acids. The CDR3: CASSRGSLNNEQFF. CDR3 sequence (DNA): TGTGCCAGCAGCCGCGGGAGTCTGAACAATGAGCAGTTCTTC.